This T cell receptor (beta chain) was sequenced for a study of T cells after yellow fever vaccination. A single record per CDR3 protein comes from TCRdb applying MiXCR to the 5' RACE reads. The sample contains about 110,000 distinct CDR3 sequences, 8.4% of which appear only once. This CDR3 spans 13 amino acids. Germline CDR1 and CDR2: SGHNT and YYREEE (reference sequence). V shed 4 bases and J shed 12 bases, with 18 bases lying between them. Sequencing was performed on CD8+ T cells sorted from PBMCs, taken 45 days after the yellow fever booster vaccination. The TCR originated in a man aged 25 to 40 who received the YFV17D yellow fever vaccine. V usage is TRBV5-4 and J usage is TRBJ2-3; possibly TRBD2 for D (6 bases). The CDR3 DNA reads TGTGCCAGCAGCAGCGCCGGGCTAGCGTCACAGTATTTT. It specifies CASSSAGLASQYF.